A selection of T cell receptor beta chains follows, all from one sample in a study of blood T cell repertoires in COVID-19. The data were produced by immunoSEQ multiplex PCR, yet TCRdb's version contains in-frame clones alone and is incomplete. Among about 66,000 clones listed, 91% were seen once. The sample taken for sequencing was peripheral blood. All receptors come from a human donor in a cohort sampled during active COVID-19. The CDR3 runs from the conserved cysteine through the conserved F or W. The D gene is left open where the match is weak. Rows may omit the clone size; those that give it use once, few, many or a size class.

clone_size: .; d_call: .; v_call: TRBV7-2; j_call: TRBJ2-3; cdr3_aa: CASSLEGVSTDTQYF; cdr3_nt: TGTGCCAGCAGCTTAGAAGGGGTTAGCACAGATACGCAGTATTTT
clone_size: .; d_call: .; v_call: TRBV4-2; j_call: TRBJ2-7; cdr3_aa: CASSQNPWVGSYEQYF; cdr3_nt: TGTGCCAGCAGCCAAAACCCCTGGGTCGGGTCCTACGAGCAGTACTTC
clone_size: once; d_call: TRBD1; v_call: TRBV5-1; j_call: TRBJ2-2; cdr3_aa: CASRTGDYTGELFF; cdr3_nt: TGCGCCAGCAGGACAGGGGATTACACCGGGGAGCTGTTTTTT
clone_size: .; d_call: .; v_call: TRBV28; j_call: TRBJ2-1; cdr3_aa: CASKQGNNEQFF; cdr3_nt: TGTGCCAGCAAACAGGGTAACAATGAGCAGTTCTTC
clone_size: once; d_call: TRBD2; v_call: TRBV19; j_call: TRBJ2-1; cdr3_aa: CASSIGTSGTYNEQFF; cdr3_nt: TGTGCCAGTAGTATAGGGACTAGCGGTACCTACAATGAGCAGTTCTTC
clone_size: few; d_call: TRBD2; v_call: TRBV7-9; j_call: TRBJ2-1; cdr3_aa: CASSPSLAGDNEQFF; cdr3_nt: TGTGCCAGCAGCCCTTCGCTAGCGGGAGACAATGAGCAGTTCTTC
clone_size: .; d_call: .; v_call: TRBV6-6; j_call: TRBJ2-7; cdr3_aa: CASSKSAGQSSYEQYF; cdr3_nt: TGTGCCAGCAGTAAATCGGCAGGGCAGAGCTCCTACGAGCAGTACTTC
clone_size: .; d_call: .; v_call: TRBV3-1/TRBV3-2; j_call: TRBJ2-1; cdr3_aa: CASSLELSGGHEQFF; cdr3_nt: TGTGCCAGCAGCCTAGAACTTAGCGGAGGCCATGAGCAGTTCTTC
clone_size: .; d_call: .; v_call: TRBV5-1; j_call: TRBJ1-4; cdr3_aa: CASSLSGGGISEKLFF; cdr3_nt: TGCGCCAGCAGCCTGTCTGGCGGGGGGATCAGTGAAAAACTGTTTTTT
clone_size: .; d_call: .; v_call: TRBV2; j_call: TRBJ1-1; cdr3_aa: CASRTTGQWNTEAFF; cdr3_nt: TGTGCCAGCAGAACAACCGGACAGTGGAACACTGAAGCTTTCTTT
clone_size: .; d_call: .; v_call: TRBV20-1; j_call: TRBJ1-1; cdr3_aa: CSASRGLPMGTEAFF; cdr3_nt: TGCAGTGCTAGTAGGGGTCTCCCCATGGGGACTGAAGCTTTCTTT
clone_size: .; d_call: TRBD1; v_call: TRBV7-3; j_call: TRBJ2-7; cdr3_aa: CASSLKAGGYEQYF; cdr3_nt: TGTGCCAGCAGCTTAAAGGCAGGGGGCTACGAGCAGTACTTC
clone_size: .; d_call: .; v_call: TRBV21-1; j_call: TRBJ2-3; cdr3_aa: CASNTFYRGCTDTQYF; cdr3_nt: TGTGCCAGCAACACTTTCTACAGGGGATGTACAGATACGCAGTATTTT
clone_size: .; d_call: TRBD2; v_call: TRBV5-4; j_call: TRBJ2-3; cdr3_aa: CASSPTSGGETDTQYF; cdr3_nt: TGTGCCAGCAGCCCGACTAGCGGGGGGGAAACAGATACGCAGTATTTT
clone_size: .; d_call: TRBD1; v_call: TRBV4-1; j_call: TRBJ2-3; cdr3_aa: CASSRDRGSYTDTQYF; cdr3_nt: TGCGCCAGCAGCCGGGACAGGGGTAGTTACACAGATACGCAGTATTTT
clone_size: .; d_call: TRBD1; v_call: TRBV6-1; j_call: TRBJ1-1; cdr3_aa: CASSDIDRVAEAFF; cdr3_nt: TGTGCCAGCAGTGACATAGACAGGGTCGCTGAAGCTTTCTTT
clone_size: .; d_call: .; v_call: TRBV29-1; j_call: TRBJ2-3; cdr3_aa: CSVVVASADTQYF; cdr3_nt: TGCAGCGTTGTAGTAGCTTCTGCAGATACGCAGTATTTT
clone_size: .; d_call: .; v_call: TRBV14; j_call: TRBJ1-4; cdr3_aa: CASRRNNEKLFF; cdr3_nt: TGTGCCAGCCGGCGGAATAATGAAAAACTGTTTTTT
clone_size: .; d_call: .; v_call: TRBV2; j_call: TRBJ2-5; cdr3_aa: CASGGGPGETQYF; cdr3_nt: TGTGCCAGCGGGGGGGGCCCGGGGGAGACCCAGTACTTC
clone_size: .; d_call: .; v_call: TRBV6-5; j_call: TRBJ1-2; cdr3_aa: CASSYSGGYGYTF; cdr3_nt: TGTGCCAGCAGTTACTCTGGGGGGTATGGCTACACCTTC
clone_size: .; d_call: .; v_call: TRBV5-1; j_call: TRBJ1-3; cdr3_aa: CASSLVPGAVTGNTIYF; cdr3_nt: TGCGCCAGCAGCTTGGTGCCAGGGGCAGTGACTGGAAACACCATATATTTT
clone_size: .; d_call: .; v_call: TRBV4-1; j_call: TRBJ2-5; cdr3_aa: CASSQDQDFQETQYF; cdr3_nt: TGCGCCAGCAGCCAAGATCAGGACTTCCAAGAGACCCAGTACTTC
clone_size: .; d_call: .; v_call: TRBV5-1; j_call: TRBJ2-3; cdr3_aa: CASSLGLSTDTQYF; cdr3_nt: TGCGCCAGCAGCTTGGGACTTAGCACAGATACGCAGTATTTT
clone_size: .; d_call: TRBD1; v_call: TRBV28; j_call: TRBJ2-3; cdr3_aa: CASSFLDRSSDTQYF; cdr3_nt: TGTGCCAGCAGTTTTCTGGACAGGTCGTCAGATACGCAGTATTTT
clone_size: .; d_call: .; v_call: TRBV6-5; j_call: TRBJ1-5; cdr3_aa: CASGPSNQPQHF; cdr3_nt: TGTGCCAGCGGGCCCAGCAATCAGCCCCAGCATTTT
clone_size: few; d_call: TRBD1; v_call: TRBV28; j_call: TRBJ1-3; cdr3_aa: CASSGQGTIRSGNTIYF; cdr3_nt: TGTGCCAGCAGTGGACAGGGGACTATTCGCTCTGGAAACACCATATATTTT
clone_size: .; d_call: TRBD1; v_call: TRBV6-6; j_call: TRBJ2-1; cdr3_aa: CASSYGTGNHNEQFF; cdr3_nt: TGTGCCAGCAGTTATGGGACAGGGAACCACAATGAGCAGTTCTTC
clone_size: .; d_call: TRBD1; v_call: TRBV5-4; j_call: TRBJ1-6; cdr3_aa: CASSRIGQGISPLHF; cdr3_nt: TGTGCCAGCAGCCGTATCGGACAGGGGATTTCACCCCTCCACTTT
clone_size: .; d_call: TRBD2; v_call: TRBV5-1; j_call: TRBJ2-3; cdr3_aa: CASSWTPGLAIDTQYF; cdr3_nt: TGCGCCAGCAGCTGGACACCGGGACTAGCAATAGATACGCAGTATTTT
clone_size: once; d_call: TRBD2; v_call: TRBV7-2; j_call: TRBJ2-7; cdr3_aa: CASSPEGLAGDGQEQYF; cdr3_nt: TGTGCCAGCAGCCCAGAGGGACTAGCGGGAGACGGTCAGGAGCAGTACTTC
clone_size: .; d_call: .; v_call: TRBV3-1/TRBV3-2; j_call: TRBJ2-7; cdr3_aa: CASSQTAFSYEQYF; cdr3_nt: TGTGCCAGCAGCCAGACAGCTTTCTCCTACGAGCAGTACTTC
clone_size: .; d_call: TRBD1; v_call: TRBV30; j_call: TRBJ2-5; cdr3_aa: CAWSYRDRRQETQYF; cdr3_nt: TGTGCCTGGAGTTACCGGGACAGGCGGCAAGAGACCCAGTACTTC
clone_size: .; d_call: .; v_call: TRBV7-2; j_call: TRBJ1-3; cdr3_aa: CATAERSSGNTIYF; cdr3_nt: TGTGCCACCGCCGAGCGAAGCTCTGGAAACACCATATATTTT
clone_size: .; d_call: TRBD2; v_call: TRBV9; j_call: TRBJ2-7; cdr3_aa: CASSVEVGRFYEQYF; cdr3_nt: TGTGCCAGCAGCGTAGAGGTCGGGAGGTTCTACGAGCAGTACTTC
clone_size: .; d_call: TRBD2; v_call: TRBV5-8; j_call: TRBJ2-3; cdr3_aa: CASPNGPSGGTDTQYF; cdr3_nt: TGTGCCTCCCCAAATGGTCCTAGCGGAGGCACAGATACGCAGTATTTT
clone_size: .; d_call: .; v_call: TRBV10-3; j_call: TRBJ1-1; cdr3_aa: CAISESSFERTGIAEAFF; cdr3_nt: TGTGCCATCAGTGAGTCATCATTCGAAAGAACAGGGATTGCTGAAGCTTTCTTT
clone_size: .; d_call: TRBD1; v_call: TRBV4-3; j_call: TRBJ1-2; cdr3_aa: CASSPRDRVVGGYTF; cdr3_nt: TGCGCCAGCAGCCCTAGGGACAGGGTGGTAGGTGGCTACACCTTC
clone_size: few; d_call: TRBD1; v_call: TRBV19; j_call: TRBJ2-1; cdr3_aa: CASSTGTGGADRARSYNEQFF; cdr3_nt: TGTGCCAGTAGTACGGGGACAGGGGGCGCAGACCGGGCCCGCTCCTACAATGAGCAGTTCTTC
clone_size: .; d_call: TRBD1; v_call: TRBV27; j_call: TRBJ1-1; cdr3_aa: CASSRRQGYTEAFF; cdr3_nt: TGTGCCAGCAGTCGGCGACAGGGTTACACTGAAGCTTTCTTT
clone_size: once; d_call: .; v_call: TRBV5-1; j_call: TRBJ1-3; cdr3_aa: CASSLGQDPNTIYF; cdr3_nt: TGCGCCAGCAGCTTGGGACAGGACCCGAACACCATATATTTT
clone_size: .; d_call: .; v_call: TRBV7-9; j_call: TRBJ1-2; cdr3_aa: CASSQTRREGYTF; cdr3_nt: TGTGCCAGCAGCCAGACCCGCCGGGAAGGCTACACCTTC
clone_size: .; d_call: TRBD2; v_call: TRBV11-2; j_call: TRBJ2-1; cdr3_aa: CASSPERGSYNEQFF; cdr3_nt: TGTGCCAGCAGCCCCGAGCGGGGCTCTTACAATGAGCAGTTCTTC
clone_size: .; d_call: TRBD1; v_call: TRBV3-1/TRBV3-2; j_call: TRBJ2-1; cdr3_aa: CASSQGTGGDYDEQFF; cdr3_nt: TGTGCCAGCAGCCAAGGGACAGGGGGCGATTATGATGAGCAGTTCTTC
clone_size: .; d_call: TRBD1; v_call: TRBV6-5; j_call: TRBJ2-7; cdr3_aa: CASSPGTGNYEQYF; cdr3_nt: TGTGCCAGCAGCCCGGGGACAGGGAACTACGAGCAGTACTTC
clone_size: .; d_call: .; v_call: TRBV4-3; j_call: TRBJ1-2; cdr3_aa: CASSQEEKDSPYGYTF; cdr3_nt: TGCGCCAGCAGCCAAGAGGAAAAGGACAGTCCCTATGGCTACACCTTC
clone_size: .; d_call: .; v_call: TRBV4-1; j_call: TRBJ2-2; cdr3_aa: CASSQEPSGSNTGELFF; cdr3_nt: TGCGCCAGCAGCCAAGAACCGAGCGGATCGAACACCGGGGAGCTGTTTTTT
clone_size: .; d_call: .; v_call: TRBV19; j_call: TRBJ1-5; cdr3_aa: CASSIQGFKSNQPQHF; cdr3_nt: TGTGCCAGTAGTATCCAGGGTTTTAAAAGCAATCAGCCCCAGCATTTT
clone_size: .; d_call: .; v_call: TRBV7-9; j_call: TRBJ2-3; cdr3_aa: CASSLVIDTQYF; cdr3_nt: TGTGCCAGCAGCTTAGTCATCGATACGCAGTATTTT
clone_size: once; d_call: TRBD2; v_call: TRBV4-3; j_call: TRBJ2-7; cdr3_aa: CASSQLAGGAYEQYF; cdr3_nt: TGCGCCAGCAGCCAACTAGCGGGAGGGGCCTACGAGCAGTACTTC
clone_size: .; d_call: TRBD1; v_call: TRBV9; j_call: TRBJ2-1; cdr3_aa: CASSARQGGYNEQFF; cdr3_nt: TGTGCCAGCAGCGCGCGACAGGGGGGTTACAATGAGCAGTTCTTC
clone_size: .; d_call: .; v_call: TRBV28; j_call: TRBJ1-2; cdr3_aa: CASSPSLGRDYGYTF; cdr3_nt: TGTGCCAGCAGTCCCAGCCTCGGGAGGGACTATGGCTACACCTTC
clone_size: .; d_call: .; v_call: TRBV5-8; j_call: TRBJ1-3; cdr3_aa: CASSLTGIHGNTIYF; cdr3_nt: TGTGCCAGCAGCTTGACAGGGATACACGGGAACACCATATATTTT
clone_size: .; d_call: TRBD1; v_call: TRBV19; j_call: TRBJ2-7; cdr3_aa: CASSMAQGAAYEQYF; cdr3_nt: TGTGCCAGTAGTATGGCACAGGGGGCTGCCTACGAGCAGTACTTC